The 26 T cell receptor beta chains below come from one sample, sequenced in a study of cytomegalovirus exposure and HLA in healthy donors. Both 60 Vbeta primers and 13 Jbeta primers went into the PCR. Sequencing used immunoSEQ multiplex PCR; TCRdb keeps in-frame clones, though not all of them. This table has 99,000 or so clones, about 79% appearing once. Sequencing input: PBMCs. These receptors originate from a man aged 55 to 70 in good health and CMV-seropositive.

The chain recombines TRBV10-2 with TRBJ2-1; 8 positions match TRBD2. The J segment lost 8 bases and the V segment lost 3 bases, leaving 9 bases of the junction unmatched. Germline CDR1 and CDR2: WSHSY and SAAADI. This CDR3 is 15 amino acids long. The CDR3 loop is CASSEGRGGKYEQFF. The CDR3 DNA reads TGCGCCAGCAGTGAAGGCCGGGGGGGCAAATATGAGCAGTTCTTC.

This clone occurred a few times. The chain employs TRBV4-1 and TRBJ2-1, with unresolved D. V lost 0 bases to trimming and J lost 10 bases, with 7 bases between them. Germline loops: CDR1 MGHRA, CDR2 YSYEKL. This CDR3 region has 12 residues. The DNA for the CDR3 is TGCGCCAGCAGCCAAGATTCGAGGGAGCAGTTCTTC. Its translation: CASSQDSREQFF.

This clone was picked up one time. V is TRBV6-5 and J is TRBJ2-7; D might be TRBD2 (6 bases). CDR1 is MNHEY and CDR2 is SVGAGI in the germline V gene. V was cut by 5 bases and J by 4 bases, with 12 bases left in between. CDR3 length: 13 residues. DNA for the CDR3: TGTGCCAGCAGTCAATTTAGCGGTTACGAGCAGTACTTC. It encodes CASSQFSGYEQYF.

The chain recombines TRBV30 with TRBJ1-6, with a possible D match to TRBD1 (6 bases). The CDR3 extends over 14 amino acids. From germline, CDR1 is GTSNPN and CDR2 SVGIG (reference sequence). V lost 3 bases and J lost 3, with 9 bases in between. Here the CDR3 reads CAWRGHNYNSPLHF. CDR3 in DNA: TGTGCCTGGAGGGGACATAACTATAATTCACCCCTCCACTTT.

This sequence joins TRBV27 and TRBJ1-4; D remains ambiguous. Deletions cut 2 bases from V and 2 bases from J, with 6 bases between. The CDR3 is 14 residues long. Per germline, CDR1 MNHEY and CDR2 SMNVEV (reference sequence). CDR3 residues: CASSLRGTNEKLFF. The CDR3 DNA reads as TGTGCCAGCAGTTTACGGGGTACTAATGAAAAACTGTTTTTT.

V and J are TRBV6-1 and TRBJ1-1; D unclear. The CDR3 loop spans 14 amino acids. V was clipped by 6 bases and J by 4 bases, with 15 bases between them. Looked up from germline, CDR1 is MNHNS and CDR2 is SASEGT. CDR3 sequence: CASSPRSGFTEAFF. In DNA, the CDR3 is TGTGCCAGCAGCCCACGAAGCGGCTTCACTGAAGCTTTCTTT.

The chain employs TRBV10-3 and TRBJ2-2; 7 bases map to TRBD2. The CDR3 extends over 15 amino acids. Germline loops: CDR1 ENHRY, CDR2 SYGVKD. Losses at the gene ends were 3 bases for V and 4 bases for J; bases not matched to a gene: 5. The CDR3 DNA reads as TGTGCCATCAGTGAAAGGACTAGTGTCACCGGGGAGCTGTTTTTT. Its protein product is CAISERTSVTGELFF.

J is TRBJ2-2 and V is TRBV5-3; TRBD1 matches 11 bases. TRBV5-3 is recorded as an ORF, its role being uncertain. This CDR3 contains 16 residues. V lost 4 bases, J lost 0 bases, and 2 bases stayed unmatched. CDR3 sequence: CARSADRGPNTGELFF. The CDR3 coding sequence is TGTGCCAGAAGCGCGGACAGGGGGCCGAACACCGGGGAGCTGTTTTTT.

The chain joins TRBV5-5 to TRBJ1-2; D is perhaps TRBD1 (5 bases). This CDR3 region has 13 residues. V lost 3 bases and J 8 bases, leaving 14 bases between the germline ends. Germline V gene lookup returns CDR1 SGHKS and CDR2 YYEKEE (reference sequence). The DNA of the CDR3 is TGTGCCAGCAGCTGGGGCAGGGTGGAAGGCTACACCTTC. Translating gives CASSWGRVEGYTF.

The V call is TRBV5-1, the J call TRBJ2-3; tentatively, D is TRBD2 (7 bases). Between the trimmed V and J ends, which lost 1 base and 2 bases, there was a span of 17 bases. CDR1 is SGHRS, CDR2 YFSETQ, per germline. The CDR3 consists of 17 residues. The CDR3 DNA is TGCGCCAGCAGCTTGAACAGAGGAGGGGGGGCCACAGATACGCAGTATTTT. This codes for CASSLNRGGGATDTQYF.

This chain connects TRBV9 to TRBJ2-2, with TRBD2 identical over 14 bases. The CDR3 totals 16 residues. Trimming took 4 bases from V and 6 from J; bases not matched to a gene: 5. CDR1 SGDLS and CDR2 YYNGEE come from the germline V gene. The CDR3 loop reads CASSPGLAGESGELFF. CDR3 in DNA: TGTGCCAGCAGCCCGGGACTAGCGGGGGAGTCCGGGGAGCTGTTTTTT.

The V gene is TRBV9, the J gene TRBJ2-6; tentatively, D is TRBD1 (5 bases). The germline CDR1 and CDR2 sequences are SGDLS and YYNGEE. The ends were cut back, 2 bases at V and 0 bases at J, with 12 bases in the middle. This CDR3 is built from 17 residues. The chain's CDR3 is CASSVSPTGSGANVLTF. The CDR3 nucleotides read TGTGCCAGCAGCGTCAGCCCCACAGGCTCTGGGGCCAACGTCCTGACTTTC.

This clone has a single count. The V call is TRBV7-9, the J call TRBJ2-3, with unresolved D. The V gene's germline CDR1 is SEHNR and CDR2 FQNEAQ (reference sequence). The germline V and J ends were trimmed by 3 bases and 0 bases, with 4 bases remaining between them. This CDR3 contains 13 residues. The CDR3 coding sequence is TGTGCCAGCAGCTTCGCGAGCACAGATACGCAGTATTTT. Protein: CASSFASTDTQYF.

This CDR3 is CASSTDSMNTEAFF. The CDR3 nucleotides read TGTGCCAGCAGCACAGACAGTATGAACACTGAAGCTTTCTTT. This rearrangement joins TRBV9 to TRBJ1-1, with D tentatively TRBD1 (5 bases). Germline loops: CDR1 SGDLS, CDR2 YYNGEE. Trimming took off 4 bases at V and 0 bases at J, with 10 bases between the two ends. This CDR3 region has 14 residues. Together with reference TRBV9 and TRBJ1-1, the CDR3 gives the full variable domain: DSGVTQTPKHLITATGQRVTLRCSPRSGDLSVYWYQQSLDQGLQFLIQYYNGEERAKGNILERFSAQQFPDLHSELNLSSLELGDSALYFCASSTDSMNTEAFFGQGTRLTVV.

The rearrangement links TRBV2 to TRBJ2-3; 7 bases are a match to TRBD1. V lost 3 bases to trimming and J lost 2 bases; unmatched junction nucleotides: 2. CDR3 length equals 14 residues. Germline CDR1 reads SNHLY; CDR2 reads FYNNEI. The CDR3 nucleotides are TGTGCCAGCAGTGAGGACAGGTACACAGATACGCAGTATTTT. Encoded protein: CASSEDRYTDTQYF.

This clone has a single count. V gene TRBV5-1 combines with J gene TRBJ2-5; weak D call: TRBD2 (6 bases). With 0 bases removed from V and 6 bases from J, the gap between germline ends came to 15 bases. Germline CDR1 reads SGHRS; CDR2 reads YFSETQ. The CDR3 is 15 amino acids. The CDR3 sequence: CASSLERALQKTQYF. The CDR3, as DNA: TGCGCCAGCAGCTTGGAGCGGGCGCTCCAGAAGACCCAGTACTTC.

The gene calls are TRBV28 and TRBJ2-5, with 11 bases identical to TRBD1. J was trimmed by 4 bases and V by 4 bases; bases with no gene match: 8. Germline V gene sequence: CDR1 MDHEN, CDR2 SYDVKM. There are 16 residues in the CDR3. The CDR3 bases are TGTGCCAGCAGTTACCTTCGGGACAGGGGGGGAGAGACCCAGTACTTC. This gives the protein CASSYLRDRGGETQYF.

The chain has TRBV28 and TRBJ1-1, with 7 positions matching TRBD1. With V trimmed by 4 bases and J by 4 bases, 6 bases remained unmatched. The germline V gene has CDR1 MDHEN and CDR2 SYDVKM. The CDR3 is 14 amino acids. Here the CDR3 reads CASSSAGQPTEAFF. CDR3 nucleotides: TGTGCCAGCAGTTCCGCGGGACAGCCCACTGAAGCTTTCTTT.

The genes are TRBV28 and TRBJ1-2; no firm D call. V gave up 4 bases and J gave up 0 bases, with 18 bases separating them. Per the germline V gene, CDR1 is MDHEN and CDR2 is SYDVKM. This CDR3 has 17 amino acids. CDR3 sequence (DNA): TGTGCCAGCAGTTCACTCGACATAATGGAGGCTAACTATGGCTACACCTTC. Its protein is CASSSLDIMEANYGYTF.

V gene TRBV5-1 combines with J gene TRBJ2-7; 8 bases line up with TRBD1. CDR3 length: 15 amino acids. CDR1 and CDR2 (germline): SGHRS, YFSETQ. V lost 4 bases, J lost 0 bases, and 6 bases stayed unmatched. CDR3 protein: CASSLGQAYSYEQYF. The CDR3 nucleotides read TGCGCCAGCAGCCTGGGACAGGCTTACTCCTACGAGCAGTACTTC. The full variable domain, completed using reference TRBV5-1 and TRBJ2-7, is KAGVTQTPRYLIKTRGQQVTLSCSPISGHRSVSWYQQTPGQGLQFLFEYFSETQRNKGNFPGRFSGRQFSNSRSEMNVSTLELGDSALYLCASSLGQAYSYEQYFGPGTRLTVT.

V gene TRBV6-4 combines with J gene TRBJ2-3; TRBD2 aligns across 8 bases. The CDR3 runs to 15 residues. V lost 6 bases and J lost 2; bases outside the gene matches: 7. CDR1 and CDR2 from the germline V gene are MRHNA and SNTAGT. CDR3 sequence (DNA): TGTGCCAGCAGAGTTATAGCGGGGAACACAGATACGCAGTATTTT. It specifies CASRVIAGNTDTQYF.

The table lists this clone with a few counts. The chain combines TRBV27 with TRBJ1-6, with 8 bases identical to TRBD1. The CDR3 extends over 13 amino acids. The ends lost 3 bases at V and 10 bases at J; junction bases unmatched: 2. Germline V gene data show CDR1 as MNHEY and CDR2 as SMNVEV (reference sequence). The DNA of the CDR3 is TGTGCCAGCAGTTTGACAGGGGACTCACCCCTCCACTTT. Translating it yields CASSLTGDSPLHF.

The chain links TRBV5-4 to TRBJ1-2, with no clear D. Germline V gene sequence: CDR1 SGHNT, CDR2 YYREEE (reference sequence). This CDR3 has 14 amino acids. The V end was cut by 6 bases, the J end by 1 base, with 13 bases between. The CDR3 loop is CASTLLSGNYGYTF. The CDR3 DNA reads TGTGCCAGCACCCTACTATCGGGTAACTATGGCTACACCTTC.

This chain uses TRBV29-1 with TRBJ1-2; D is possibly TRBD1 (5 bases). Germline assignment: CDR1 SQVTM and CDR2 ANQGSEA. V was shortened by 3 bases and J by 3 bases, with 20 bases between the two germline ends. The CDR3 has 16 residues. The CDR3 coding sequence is TGCAGCGTTGAGCCTACGGAAAGGGGTTACTACTATGGCTACACCTTC. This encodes CSVEPTERGYYYGYTF.

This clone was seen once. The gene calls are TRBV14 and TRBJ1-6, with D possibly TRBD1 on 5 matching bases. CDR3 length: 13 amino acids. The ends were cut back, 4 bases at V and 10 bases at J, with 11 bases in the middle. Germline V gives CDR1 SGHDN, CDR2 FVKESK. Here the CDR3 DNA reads TGTGCCAGCAGCCCCCTAGGGGAATCACCCCTCCACTTT. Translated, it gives CASSPLGESPLHF.

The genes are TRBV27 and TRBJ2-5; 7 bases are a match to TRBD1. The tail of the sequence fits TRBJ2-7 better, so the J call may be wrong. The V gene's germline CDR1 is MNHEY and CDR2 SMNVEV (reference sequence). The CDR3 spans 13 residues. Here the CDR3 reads CASKGQPAYEQYF. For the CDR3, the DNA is TGTGCCAGCAAGGGACAGCCAGCCTACGAGCAGTACTTC.